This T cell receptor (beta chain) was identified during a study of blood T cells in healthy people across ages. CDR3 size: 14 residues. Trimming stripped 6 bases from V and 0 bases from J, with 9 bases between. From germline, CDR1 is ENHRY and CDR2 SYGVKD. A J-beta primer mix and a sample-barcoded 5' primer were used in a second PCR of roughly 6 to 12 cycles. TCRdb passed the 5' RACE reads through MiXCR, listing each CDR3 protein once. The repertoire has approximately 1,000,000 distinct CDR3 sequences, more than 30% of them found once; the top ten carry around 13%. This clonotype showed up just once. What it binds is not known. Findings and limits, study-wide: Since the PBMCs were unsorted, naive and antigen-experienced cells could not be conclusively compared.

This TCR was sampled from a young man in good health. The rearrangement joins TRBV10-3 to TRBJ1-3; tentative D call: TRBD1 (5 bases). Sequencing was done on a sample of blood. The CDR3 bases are TGTGCCATCAGCGGGGACGGCTCTGGAAACACCATATATTTT. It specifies CAISGDGSGNTIYF.